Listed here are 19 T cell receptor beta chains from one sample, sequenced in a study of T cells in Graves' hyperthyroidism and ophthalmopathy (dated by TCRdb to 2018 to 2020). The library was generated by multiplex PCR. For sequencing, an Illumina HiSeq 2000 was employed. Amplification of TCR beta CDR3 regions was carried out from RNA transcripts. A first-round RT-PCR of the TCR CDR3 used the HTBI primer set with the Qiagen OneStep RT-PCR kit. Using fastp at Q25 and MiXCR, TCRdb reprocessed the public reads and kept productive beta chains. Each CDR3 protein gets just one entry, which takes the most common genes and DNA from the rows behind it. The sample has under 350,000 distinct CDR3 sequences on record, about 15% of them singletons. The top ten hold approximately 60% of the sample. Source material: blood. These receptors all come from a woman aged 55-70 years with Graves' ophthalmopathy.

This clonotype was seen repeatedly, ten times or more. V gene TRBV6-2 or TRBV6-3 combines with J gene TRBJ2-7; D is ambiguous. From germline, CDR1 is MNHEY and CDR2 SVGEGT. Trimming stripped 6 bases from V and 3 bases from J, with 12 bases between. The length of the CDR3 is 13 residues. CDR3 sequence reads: CASRQIQDYEQYF. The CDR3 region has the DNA TGTGCCAGCAGGCAGATCCAAGACTACGAGCAGTACTTC.

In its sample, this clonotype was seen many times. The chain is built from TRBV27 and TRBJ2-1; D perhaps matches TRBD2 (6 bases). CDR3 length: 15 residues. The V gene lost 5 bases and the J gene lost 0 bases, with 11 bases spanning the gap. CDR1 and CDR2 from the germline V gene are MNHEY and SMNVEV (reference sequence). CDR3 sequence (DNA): TGTGCCAGCAGTATGGGGGGACCCTCCTACAATGAGCAGTTCTTC. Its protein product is CASSMGGPSYNEQFF.

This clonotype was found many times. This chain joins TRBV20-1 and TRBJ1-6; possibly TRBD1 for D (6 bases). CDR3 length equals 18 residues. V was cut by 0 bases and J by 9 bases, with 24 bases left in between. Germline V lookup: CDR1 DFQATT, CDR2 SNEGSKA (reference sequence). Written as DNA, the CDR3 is TGCAGTGCTAGAGATTTTGTAGGGGGACTCCTCCGCGGTTCACCCCTCCACTTT. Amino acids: CSARDFVGGLLRGSPLHF.

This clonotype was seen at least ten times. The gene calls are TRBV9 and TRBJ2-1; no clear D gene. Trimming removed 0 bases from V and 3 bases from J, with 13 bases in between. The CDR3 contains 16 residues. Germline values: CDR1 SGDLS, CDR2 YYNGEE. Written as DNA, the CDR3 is TGTGCCAGCAGCGTAGGGTCCGATGGTATCTACAATGAGCAGTTCTTC. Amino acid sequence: CASSVGSDGIYNEQFF.

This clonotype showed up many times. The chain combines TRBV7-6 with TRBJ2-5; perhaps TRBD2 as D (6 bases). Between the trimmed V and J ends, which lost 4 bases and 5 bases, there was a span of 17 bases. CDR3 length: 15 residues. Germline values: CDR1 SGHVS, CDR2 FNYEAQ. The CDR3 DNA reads TGTGCCAGCAGCTCGACCGGGCCTGCGGGGGAGACCCAGTACTTC. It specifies CASSSTGPAGETQYF.

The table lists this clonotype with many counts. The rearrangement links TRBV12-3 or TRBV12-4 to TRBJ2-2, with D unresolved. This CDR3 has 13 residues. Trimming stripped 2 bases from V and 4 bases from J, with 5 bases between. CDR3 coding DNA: TGTGCCAGCAGTTTACGGCGCACCGGGGAGCTGTTTTTT. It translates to CASSLRRTGELFF.

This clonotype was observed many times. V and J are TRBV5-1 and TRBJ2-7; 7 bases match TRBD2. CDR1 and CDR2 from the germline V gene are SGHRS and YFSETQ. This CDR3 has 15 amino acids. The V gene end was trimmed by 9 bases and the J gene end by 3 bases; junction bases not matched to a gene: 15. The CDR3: CANPKLRSGNYEQYF. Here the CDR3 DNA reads TGCGCCAACCCCAAATTGAGAAGCGGGAACTACGAGCAGTACTTC.

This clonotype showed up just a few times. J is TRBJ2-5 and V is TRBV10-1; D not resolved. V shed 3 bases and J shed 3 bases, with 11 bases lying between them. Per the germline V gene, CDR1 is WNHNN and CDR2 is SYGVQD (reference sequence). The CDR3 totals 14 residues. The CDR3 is CASSDVLGKETQYF. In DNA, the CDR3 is TGCGCCAGCAGTGATGTTCTGGGGAAAGAGACCCAGTACTTC.

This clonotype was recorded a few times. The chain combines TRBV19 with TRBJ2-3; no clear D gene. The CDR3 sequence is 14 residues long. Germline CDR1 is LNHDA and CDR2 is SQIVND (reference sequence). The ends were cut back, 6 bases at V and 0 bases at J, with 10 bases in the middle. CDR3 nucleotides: TGTGCCAGTAGCTTCGTCACGAGCACAGATACGCAGTATTTT. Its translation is CASSFVTSTDTQYF.

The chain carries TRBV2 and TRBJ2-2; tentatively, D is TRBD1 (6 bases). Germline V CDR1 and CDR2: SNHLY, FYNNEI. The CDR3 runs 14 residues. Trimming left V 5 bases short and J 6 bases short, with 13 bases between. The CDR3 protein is CASSHVQGPGELFF. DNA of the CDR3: TGTGCCAGCAGTCACGTACAGGGTCCCGGGGAGCTGTTTTTT.

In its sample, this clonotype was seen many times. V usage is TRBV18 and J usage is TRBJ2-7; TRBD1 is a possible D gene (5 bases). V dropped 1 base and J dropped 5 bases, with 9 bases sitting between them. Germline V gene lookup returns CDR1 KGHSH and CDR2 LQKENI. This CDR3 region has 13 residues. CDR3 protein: CASSPRAGNEQYF. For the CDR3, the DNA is TGTGCCAGCTCACCACGGGCAGGGAACGAGCAGTACTTC.

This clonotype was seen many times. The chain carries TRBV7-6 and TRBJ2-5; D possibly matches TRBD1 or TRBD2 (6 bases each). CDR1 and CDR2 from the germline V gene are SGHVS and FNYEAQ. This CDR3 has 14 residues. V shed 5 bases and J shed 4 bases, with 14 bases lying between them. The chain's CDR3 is CASSALGGSETQYF. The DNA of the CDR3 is TGTGCCAGCAGCGCCTTAGGGGGGTCAGAGACCCAGTACTTC.

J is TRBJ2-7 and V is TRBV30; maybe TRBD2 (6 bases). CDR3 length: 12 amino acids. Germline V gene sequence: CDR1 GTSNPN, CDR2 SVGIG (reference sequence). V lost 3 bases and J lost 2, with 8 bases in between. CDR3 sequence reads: CAWSSGAYEQYF. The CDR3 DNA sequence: TGTGCCTGGAGCTCGGGGGCCTACGAGCAGTACTTC.

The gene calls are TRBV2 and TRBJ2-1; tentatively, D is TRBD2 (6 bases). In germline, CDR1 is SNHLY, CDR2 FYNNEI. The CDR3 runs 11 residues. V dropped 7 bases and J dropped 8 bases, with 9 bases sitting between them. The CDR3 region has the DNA TGTGCCAGCACGAGGGACTATGAGCAGTTCTTC. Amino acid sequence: CASTRDYEQFF.

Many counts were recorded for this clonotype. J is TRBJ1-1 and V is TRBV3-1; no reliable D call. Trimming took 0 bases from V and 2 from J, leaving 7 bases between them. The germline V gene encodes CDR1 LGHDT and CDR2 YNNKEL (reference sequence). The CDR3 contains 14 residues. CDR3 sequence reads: CASSQDGGNTEAFF. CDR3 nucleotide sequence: TGTGCCAGCAGCCAAGATGGAGGCAACACTGAAGCTTTCTTT. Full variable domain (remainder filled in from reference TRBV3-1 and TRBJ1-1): DTAVSQTPKYLVTQMGNDKSIKCEQNLGHDTMYWYKQDSKKFLKIMFSYNNKELIINETVPNRFSPKSPDKAHLNLHINSLELGDSAVYFCASSQDGGNTEAFFGQGTRLTVV.

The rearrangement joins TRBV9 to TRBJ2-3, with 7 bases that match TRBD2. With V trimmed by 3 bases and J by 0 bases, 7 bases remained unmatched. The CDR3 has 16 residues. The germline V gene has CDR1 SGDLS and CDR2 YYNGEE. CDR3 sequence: CASSAWGGWSTDTQYF. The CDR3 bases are TGTGCCAGCAGCGCGTGGGGGGGGTGGAGCACAGATACGCAGTATTTT.

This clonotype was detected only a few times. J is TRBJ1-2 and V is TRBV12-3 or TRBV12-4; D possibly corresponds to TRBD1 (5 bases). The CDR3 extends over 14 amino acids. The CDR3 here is CLRGPQLTNYGYTF. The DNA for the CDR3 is TGTCTTAGGGGACCTCAACTGACTAACTATGGCTACACCTTC.

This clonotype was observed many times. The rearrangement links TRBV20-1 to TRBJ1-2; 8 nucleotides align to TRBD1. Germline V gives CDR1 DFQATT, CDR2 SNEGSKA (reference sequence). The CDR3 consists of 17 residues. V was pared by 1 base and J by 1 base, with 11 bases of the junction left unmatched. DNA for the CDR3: TGCAGTGCTAGAGGAACAGGAGGGACAGGACATAACTATGGCTACACCTTC. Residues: CSARGTGGTGHNYGYTF.

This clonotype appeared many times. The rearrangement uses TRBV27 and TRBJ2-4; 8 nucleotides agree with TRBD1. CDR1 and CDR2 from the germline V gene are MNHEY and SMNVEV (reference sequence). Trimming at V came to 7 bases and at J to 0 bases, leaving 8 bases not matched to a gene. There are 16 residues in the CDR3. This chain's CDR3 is CASTQGAGLAKNIQYF. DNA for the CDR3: TGTGCCAGCACCCAGGGGGCGGGCCTAGCCAAAAACATTCAGTACTTC.